This is a list of T cell receptor beta chains from one sample in a study of T-cell reconstitution after alpha-beta-depleted transplantation in children. TCRdb analysed the PCR reads with MiXCR anew, one entry per CDR3 protein. The sample shows almost 600,000 distinct CDR3 sequences, 25% to 30% of them seen only once. The sample consisted of PBMCs, taken before TCRalphabeta/CD19-depleted stem cell transplant. The receptors stem from a boy in the first two years of life with Wiskott-Aldrich syndrome, due to receive a stem cell transplant. Each CDR3 is given with its conserved first and last residue. Fields, in order: clone size, D gene, V gene, J gene, CDR3 DNA, CDR3 protein. The D gene is left open where the match is weak. The listing skips clone size in some rows; elsewhere it reads once, few, many or a size class.

clone size: -; D gene: -; V gene: TRBV20-1; J gene: TRBJ2-3; CDR3 DNA: TGCAGTGCTAGCGGAGGGGGCCTTGGGAATACGCAGTATTTT; CDR3 protein: CSASGGGLGNTQYF
clone size: -; D gene: -; V gene: TRBV30; J gene: TRBJ1-3; CDR3 DNA: TGTGCCTGGAGTGTACTGTTCAGTAAGGCGACCATATATTTT; CDR3 protein: CAWSVLFSKATIYF
clone size: few; D gene: -; V gene: TRBV5-1; J gene: TRBJ1-2; CDR3 DNA: TGCGCCAGCAGCTCCGGCCCCAGCTATGGCTACACCTTC; CDR3 protein: CASSSGPSYGYTF
clone size: -; D gene: TRBD2; V gene: TRBV27; J gene: TRBJ2-1; CDR3 DNA: TGTGCCAGCAGTTTCTCTAGCGGGAGCTCCTACAATGAGCAGTTCTTC; CDR3 protein: CASSFSSGSSYNEQFF
clone size: -; D gene: TRBD1; V gene: TRBV7-2; J gene: TRBJ2-7; CDR3 DNA: TGTGCCAGCAGCTCCCGGGACAGTGGGGTCTACGAGCAGTACTTC; CDR3 protein: CASSSRDSGVYEQYF
clone size: few; D gene: -; V gene: TRBV20-1; J gene: TRBJ2-2; CDR3 DNA: TGCAGTGCGACAGGACAGTTCACGAACACCGGGGAGCTGTTTTTT; CDR3 protein: CSATGQFTNTGELFF
clone size: few; D gene: -; V gene: TRBV7-7; J gene: TRBJ2-3; CDR3 DNA: TGTGCCAGCAGCTTAGGGTCCTTTTCTAGCACAGATACGCAGTATTTT; CDR3 protein: CASSLGSFSSTDTQYF
clone size: few; D gene: -; V gene: TRBV4-1; J gene: TRBJ2-5; CDR3 DNA: TGCGCCAGCAGCCAAGAGGTGGACAGTCTCCAAGAGACCCAGTACTTC; CDR3 protein: CASSQEVDSLQETQYF
clone size: few; D gene: TRBD2; V gene: TRBV6-6; J gene: TRBJ2-7; CDR3 DNA: TGTGCCAGCGTTGGGGGGGGCGAGCAGTACTTC; CDR3 protein: CASVGGGEQYF
clone size: -; D gene: TRBD1; V gene: TRBV12-3/TRBV12-4; J gene: TRBJ2-5; CDR3 DNA: TGTGCCAGCACCCCGGGACAGGAAGAGACCCAGTACTTC; CDR3 protein: CASTPGQEETQYF
clone size: few; D gene: TRBD1; V gene: TRBV10-3; J gene: TRBJ1-2; CDR3 DNA: TGTGCCATCAAAACCTCCCAGGGGGGTGGCTACACCTTC; CDR3 protein: CAIKTSQGGGYTF
clone size: few; D gene: -; V gene: TRBV5-1; J gene: TRBJ2-7; CDR3 DNA: TGCGCCATCAGACGGGCCGGAACTCACGACTACGAGCAGTACTTC; CDR3 protein: CAIRRAGTHDYEQYF
clone size: few; D gene: TRBD2; V gene: TRBV5-6; J gene: TRBJ2-1; CDR3 DNA: TGTGCCAGCAGCTTGATAGCGGGAGCGGCTGAGCAGTTCTTC; CDR3 protein: CASSLIAGAAEQFF
clone size: once; D gene: -; V gene: TRBV27; J gene: TRBJ1-2; CDR3 DNA: TGTGCCAGCAGTCCTATAAATCAGGGGGGCTACACCTTC; CDR3 protein: CASSPINQGGYTF
clone size: -; D gene: TRBD2; V gene: TRBV27; J gene: TRBJ2-7; CDR3 DNA: TGTGCCACCTGGACTAGCGGTAATCTATACGAGCAGTACTTC; CDR3 protein: CATWTSGNLYEQYF
clone size: few; D gene: TRBD1; V gene: TRBV5-1; J gene: TRBJ2-2; CDR3 DNA: TGCGCCAGCAGTTGGACAGGGTCCGGGAGCACCGGGGAGCTGTTTTTT; CDR3 protein: CASSWTGSGSTGELFF
clone size: -; D gene: -; V gene: TRBV29-1; J gene: TRBJ2-7; CDR3 DNA: TGCAGCGTTGGGGCCCGACCTGGCCTCGAGCAGTACTTC; CDR3 protein: CSVGARPGLEQYF
clone size: -; D gene: -; V gene: TRBV29-1; J gene: TRBJ2-2; CDR3 DNA: TGCAGCGTTGGGGGGCCCGGGGAGCTGTTTTTT; CDR3 protein: CSVGGPGELFF
clone size: -; D gene: TRBD1; V gene: TRBV7-2; J gene: TRBJ1-1; CDR3 DNA: TGTGCCAGCAGCTTATTTACAGGGGCCACGGCTGAAGCTTTCTTT; CDR3 protein: CASSLFTGATAEAFF
clone size: few; D gene: -; V gene: TRBV10-3; J gene: TRBJ2-4; CDR3 DNA: TGTGCCATCAAGGCCAGGGCGTCGACCAAAAACATTCAGTACTTC; CDR3 protein: CAIKARASTKNIQYF
clone size: -; D gene: TRBD1; V gene: TRBV5-1; J gene: TRBJ2-1; CDR3 DNA: TGCGCCAGCAGCTTCGACAGGGAATATTACAATGAGCAGTTCTTC; CDR3 protein: CASSFDREYYNEQFF
clone size: -; D gene: -; V gene: TRBV11-1; J gene: TRBJ2-7; CDR3 DNA: TGTGCCAGCAGCCTGGGACTTACTCTCGAGCAGTACTTC; CDR3 protein: CASSLGLTLEQYF
clone size: -; D gene: TRBD2; V gene: TRBV20-1; J gene: TRBJ2-7; CDR3 DNA: TGCAGTGGCGGGAGAAACGAGCAGTACTTC; CDR3 protein: CSGGRNEQYF
clone size: many; D gene: -; V gene: TRBV7-3; J gene: TRBJ2-1; CDR3 DNA: TGTGCCAGCAGCTTAACTAGCGGAGCCAACAATGAGCAGTTCTTC; CDR3 protein: CASSLTSGANNEQFF
clone size: -; D gene: TRBD2; V gene: TRBV6-5; J gene: TRBJ2-1; CDR3 DNA: TGTGCCAGCAGTTATACTAGCGGGAACTACGAGCAGTTCTTC; CDR3 protein: CASSYTSGNYEQFF
clone size: -; D gene: -; V gene: TRBV28; J gene: TRBJ2-1; CDR3 DNA: TGTGCCAGCAGTTTGCCCTTCTACAATGAGCAGTTCTTC; CDR3 protein: CASSLPFYNEQFF
clone size: -; D gene: -; V gene: TRBV5-6; J gene: TRBJ2-2; CDR3 DNA: TGTGCCAGCAGCGCCCGGCGGAACACCGGGGAGCTGTTTTTT; CDR3 protein: CASSARRNTGELFF
clone size: -; D gene: -; V gene: TRBV5-1; J gene: TRBJ2-7; CDR3 DNA: TGCGCCAGCAGCTTCAGTCAGGGTCTCTACGAGCAGTACTTC; CDR3 protein: CASSFSQGLYEQYF
clone size: -; D gene: -; V gene: TRBV28; J gene: TRBJ2-5; CDR3 DNA: TGTGCCAGCAGCTTACAGGGAAGTTTGACAGAGACCCAGTACTTC; CDR3 protein: CASSLQGSLTETQYF
clone size: few; D gene: -; V gene: TRBV9; J gene: TRBJ2-2; CDR3 DNA: TGTGCCAGCAGCGTCTCCCCCACCGGGGAGCTGTTTTTT; CDR3 protein: CASSVSPTGELFF
clone size: -; D gene: -; V gene: TRBV3-1; J gene: TRBJ1-2; CDR3 DNA: TGTGCCAGCAGCCAAGGTGTCGGCTACACCTTC; CDR3 protein: CASSQGVGYTF
clone size: -; D gene: -; V gene: TRBV5-6; J gene: TRBJ1-2; CDR3 DNA: TGTGCCAGCAGCTTTATGATAGGGAAGCGGGACGGCTATGGCTACACCTTC; CDR3 protein: CASSFMIGKRDGYGYTF
clone size: few; D gene: -; V gene: TRBV5-1; J gene: TRBJ1-4; CDR3 DNA: TGCGCCAGCAGCAACCGAGGGGGAGGGGAAAAACTGTTTTTT; CDR3 protein: CASSNRGGGEKLFF
clone size: -; D gene: -; V gene: TRBV20-1; J gene: TRBJ1-1; CDR3 DNA: TGCAGTGCTGAGGACGGGTACACTGAAGCTTTCTTT; CDR3 protein: CSAEDGYTEAFF
clone size: -; D gene: -; V gene: TRBV11-2; J gene: TRBJ2-3; CDR3 DNA: TGTGCCAGCAGCTTATTTCCCGCAGATACGCAGTATTTT; CDR3 protein: CASSLFPADTQYF
clone size: -; D gene: -; V gene: TRBV5-1; J gene: TRBJ2-4; CDR3 DNA: TGCGCCAGCAGCGGAGGACCGCTGCTAGCCAAAAACATTCAGTACTTC; CDR3 protein: CASSGGPLLAKNIQYF
clone size: -; D gene: -; V gene: TRBV7-9; J gene: TRBJ2-3; CDR3 DNA: TGTGCCAGCAGCAGCAAACTCGGTCTAAGGGGCACAGATACGCAGTATTTT; CDR3 protein: CASSSKLGLRGTDTQYF
clone size: few; D gene: TRBD2; V gene: TRBV5-1; J gene: TRBJ2-1; CDR3 DNA: TGCGCCAGCAGCTCCCGGTTACTAGCGGGAGTCTACAATGAGCAGTTCTTC; CDR3 protein: CASSSRLLAGVYNEQFF
clone size: few; D gene: -; V gene: TRBV5-1; J gene: TRBJ1-1; CDR3 DNA: TGCGCCAGCAGCTTTTCTATCTGGGCCGACCCCGGGAACACTGAAGCTTTCTTT; CDR3 protein: CASSFSIWADPGNTEAFF